This T cell receptor (beta chain) was recovered during a study of cytomegalovirus exposure and HLA in healthy donors. Study outcomes and limitations: The authors listed over 150 TCR beta chains as cytomegalovirus-associated. Versus the approximately 720-donor mean, an Asian-associated ancestry cluster reportedly showed fewer N-insertions in a later analysis. The likely origin of a cluster of highly shared sequence variants was a sequencing artifact.

A note on this clone: Antigen specificity is unknown.

The PCR was carried out with 60 Vbeta primers and 13 Jbeta primers. In the study's own analysis: Unique TCR beta chains totaled roughly 79 million in a later count, with approximately 11 million of them shared. Clones were sequenced by immunoSEQ multiplex PCR, and TCRdb holds only the in-frame ones, with some missing. V, J and clone size derive from that table, while D and trimming were established from the DNA sequence. The sample includes around 200,000 clones, 60% to 80% of them seen just once. Trimming removed 1 base from V and 0 bases from J; junction bases left unmatched: 9. Germline loops: CDR1 SGHNT, CDR2 YENEEA. CDR3 size: 18 residues.

The receptor's source is a young man in good health and CMV-seronegative. Sequenced input: PBMCs. The V call is TRBV11-3, the J call TRBJ2-1, with 7 positions matching TRBD1. CDR3 protein: CASSLGSGTDGSYNEQFF. The DNA for the CDR3 is TGTGCCAGCAGCTTAGGGTCCGGGACAGATGGCTCCTACAATGAGCAGTTCTTC.